A selection of T cell receptor beta chains follows, all from one sample in a study of blood T cell repertoires in COVID-19. TCRdb's copy holds only in-frame clones and misses some; the assay was immunoSEQ multiplex PCR. The table has approximately 230,000 clones, 86% seen once. The sequenced sample was peripheral blood. The receptors originated from a man aged 25 to 45 who had recovered from COVID-19. Each CDR3 is given with its conserved first and last residue. D genes are given only for firm matches. Clone size, where shown, is once, few, many, or a class for clones that have expanded.

cdr3_nt	cdr3_aa	v_call	j_call	d_call	clone_size
TGTGCCATCAGTGAGCGGGGGAGCGGGGGGGCCGGTGACGAGCAGTACTTC	CAISERGSGGAGDEQYF	TRBV10-3	TRBJ2-7	TRBD2	NA
TGTGCCAGCAGCCAAGTAGGAAGACAGATAGCTTCACCCCTCCACTTT	CASSQVGRQIASPLHF	TRBV3-1/TRBV3-2	TRBJ1-6	NA	NA
TGTGCCAGCAGCCCGGCGGGGGGCGAGGGCTACACCTTC	CASSPAGGEGYTF	TRBV4-2	TRBJ1-2	NA	NA
TGTGCCACCAGTGATTCTCTTGGACAGGGGTGGGGCGAGCAGTACTTC	CATSDSLGQGWGEQYF	TRBV24-1	TRBJ2-7	TRBD1	NA
TGTGCCAGTAGTATAGATCAGCGACAGGGGTACAATGAGCAGTTCTTC	CASSIDQRQGYNEQFF	TRBV19	TRBJ2-1	TRBD1	NA
TGTGCCAGTAGTATGAGGGTCGAGTCTGGAAACACCATATATTTT	CASSMRVESGNTIYF	TRBV19	TRBJ1-3	NA	NA
TGTGCCTGGAGGATCCTGGGCGCTGAAGCTTTCTTT	CAWRILGAEAFF	TRBV30	TRBJ1-1	NA	once
TGTGCCAGCAGCTCCTCCCCACGACTAGCGGGCTTAGATACGCAGTATTTT	CASSSSPRLAGLDTQYF	TRBV7-7	TRBJ2-3	TRBD2	NA
TGTGCCGGGGAGACAGGCCATAGTATCTATGGCTACACCTTC	CAGETGHSIYGYTF	TRBV2	TRBJ1-2	NA	few
TGTGCTAGTGCCCAGGGACTAGCGGGGGGCTTGCGCACAGATACGCAGTATTTT	CASAQGLAGGLRTDTQYF	TRBV12-5	TRBJ2-3	TRBD2	NA
TGTGCCAGTAGTACCTCCTCGACAGCCCGAGGCTACACCTTC	CASSTSSTARGYTF	TRBV19	TRBJ1-2	NA	NA
TGTGCCAGTAAACCGGGGACAGGGGGCGCACCCCAGCCCCAGCATTTT	CASKPGTGGAPQPQHF	TRBV19	TRBJ1-5	TRBD1	NA
TGTGCCAGCAGCTTGGCCCAGGGACAGGGTTTGGGAAACACCATATATTTT	CASSLAQGQGLGNTIYF	TRBV5-4	TRBJ1-3	TRBD1	NA
TGTGCCAGTAGTATTCGTGAAAAACTGTTTTTT	CASSIREKLFF	TRBV19	TRBJ1-4	NA	NA
TGTGCCAGCAGACCCACAGGGGGTGGGCAGCCCCAGCATTTT	CASRPTGGGQPQHF	TRBV6-5	TRBJ1-5	TRBD1	NA
TGCAGTGCTAGTTCCCAAACGGGTATCACTGAAGCTTTCTTT	CSASSQTGITEAFF	TRBV20-1	TRBJ1-1	NA	NA
TGCAGTGCTAGTCTTTTTCCGGAAAAACTGTTTTTT	CSASLFPEKLFF	TRBV20-1	TRBJ1-4	NA	few
TGTGCCAGTAGGCAACCGGGACAGGGGTATGAAAAACTGTTTTTT	CASRQPGQGYEKLFF	TRBV19	TRBJ1-4	TRBD1	NA
TGTGCCAGCAGCATTTCAAACAAGATCTCCTACAATGAGCAGTTCTTC	CASSISNKISYNEQFF	TRBV5-4	TRBJ2-1	NA	NA
TGTGCCAGCAGTTACGGTACGACAGGGAACTCCTACGAGCAGTACTTC	CASSYGTTGNSYEQYF	TRBV6-5	TRBJ2-7	TRBD1	NA
TGTGCCAGCAGCCAAGGTACAGGCTTGGGCTACACCTTC	CASSQGTGLGYTF	TRBV14	TRBJ1-2	NA	NA
TGTGCCAGCAGTTACTCGCGAGGGACCCAGTACTTC	CASSYSRGTQYF	TRBV6-6	TRBJ2-5	NA	once
TGTGCCAGCAGCGTAGCCCCAGGACAACTCATGAACACTGAAGCTTTCTTT	CASSVAPGQLMNTEAFF	TRBV9	TRBJ1-1	NA	NA
TGTGCCTGGAAGGGACAGTATAATTCACCCCTCCACTTT	CAWKGQYNSPLHF	TRBV30	TRBJ1-6	TRBD1	NA
TGTGCCAGCAGCTCTCAGGGGGGCGAGCAGTTCTTC	CASSSQGGEQFF	TRBV5-4	TRBJ2-1	NA	NA
TGTGCCAGCCAGCTCCAGGGGGGCACTGAAGCTTTCTTT	CASQLQGGTEAFF	TRBV6-6	TRBJ1-1	TRBD1	once
TGTGCCACCAGCAGAGGTCGTGGCGGGGGGGCCACAGGAACAGATACGCAGTATTTT	CATSRGRGGGATGTDTQYF	TRBV15	TRBJ2-3	TRBD2	NA
TGTGCCATCAGTGAGTCGGGGACTAGCTCCTCTGGGGCCAACGTCCTGACTTTC	CAISESGTSSSGANVLTF	TRBV10-3	TRBJ2-6	TRBD2	few
TGTGCCAGCGACAGGGGGCGAGAGGGTTCCAATCAGCCCCAGCATTTT	CASDRGREGSNQPQHF	TRBV19	TRBJ1-5	TRBD1	NA
TGCAGCGTTGGGGGGACAGGGAGTAATGAAAAACTGTTTTTT	CSVGGTGSNEKLFF	TRBV29-1	TRBJ1-4	TRBD1	NA
TGTGCCTGGAGTGGGGGCGACCGCCCGCCCCAGCATTTT	CAWSGGDRPPQHF	TRBV30	TRBJ1-5	NA	NA
TGTGCCAGCAGCCTCACAGGGGAGAAAACCGGGGAGCTGTTTTTT	CASSLTGEKTGELFF	TRBV7-9	TRBJ2-2	TRBD1	NA
TGTGCCAGCAGCTTTTGGGACAGAACTAACTATGGCTACACCTTC	CASSFWDRTNYGYTF	TRBV5-6	TRBJ1-2	TRBD1	NA
TGTGCCAGCAGCTTCAATCTAGCGGGGGAGCAGTACTTC	CASSFNLAGEQYF	TRBV11-2	TRBJ2-7	TRBD2	NA
TGTGCCAGTTCTCCCGCGCGGACATCAAATGGCTACACCTTC	CASSPARTSNGYTF	TRBV19	TRBJ1-2	NA	NA
TGTGCCAGTAGTATGCCAGGGTTGAACACTGAAGCTTTCTTT	CASSMPGLNTEAFF	TRBV19	TRBJ1-1	NA	NA
TGTGCCAGCAGCTTGAGACAGATCACCAACGTCCTGACTTTC	CASSLRQITNVLTF	TRBV5-8	TRBJ2-6	NA	NA
TGTGCCAGCAGTTCGGGACTCGCCTCTAGCACAGATACGCAGTATTTT	CASSSGLASSTDTQYF	TRBV27	TRBJ2-3	NA	NA
TGCGCCAGCAGCCAAGATCAGCGCGGGACAGTATTCTATGGCTACACCTTC	CASSQDQRGTVFYGYTF	TRBV4-1	TRBJ1-2	TRBD1	NA
TGTGCCAGCAGTGGGCAGGGGAACACTGAAGCTTTCTTT	CASSGQGNTEAFF	TRBV27	TRBJ1-1	NA	NA
TGCGCCAGCAGCAAGAGGACTAGCGGGGGGGACGAGCAGTACTTC	CASSKRTSGGDEQYF	TRBV5-1	TRBJ2-7	TRBD2	NA
TGTGCCAGCAGCTTTCCCGGGACAGAACTCTACGAGCAGTACTTC	CASSFPGTELYEQYF	TRBV7-9	TRBJ2-7	TRBD1	NA
TGTGCCAGCAGGGGGACAGGGGGCCCCTACGAGCAGTACTTC	CASRGTGGPYEQYF	TRBV25-1	TRBJ2-7	TRBD1	NA
TGCGCCAGCAGCCAAGCTGGCAGCCGGAGGAACACTGAAGCTTTCTTT	CASSQAGSRRNTEAFF	TRBV4-3	TRBJ1-1	NA	NA
TGTGCCAGCAGCCCACTGGCTAGCGGGGGGGGCACAGATACGCAGTATTTT	CASSPLASGGGTDTQYF	TRBV5-6	TRBJ2-3	TRBD2	NA